The rows below give T cell receptor beta chains drawn from one sample of a study of T cells in Graves' hyperthyroidism and ophthalmopathy. TCRdb re-called the multiplex PCR reads through MiXCR, storing one row per CDR3 protein. The sample includes roughly 630,000 distinct CDR3 sequences, 15% to 18% of them seen just once. The sample was blood. The receptors were sampled from a woman younger than 45 with Graves' hyperthyroidism. The CDR3 runs from the conserved cysteine through the conserved F or W. The D gene is left open where the match is weak. Rows give clone size only sometimes, using once, few, many, or a class for an expanded clone.

>TRBJ2-7|many|NA|TRBV4-2
TGTGCCAGCAGCCAAGGTGCGGACCAAGCCTACGAGCAGTACTTC
CASSQGADQAYEQYF
>TRBJ1-1|many|NA|TRBV7-6
TGTGCCAGCAGCCCCGTGGGACGGAACATGAACACTGAAGCTTTCTTT
CASSPVGRNMNTEAFF
>TRBJ2-6|few|NA|TRBV29-1
TGCAGCGTTTACTCTGGGGCCAACGTCCTGACTTTC
CSVYSGANVLTF
>TRBJ2-2|few|TRBD2|TRBV5-4
TGTGCCAGCAGCTTGGGGGGGTTGACTAGCGGGAGAGCCGGGGAGCTGTTTTTT
CASSLGGLTSGRAGELFF
>TRBJ2-5|NA|NA|TRBV24-1
TGTGCCACCAGTGATTTGCCGGGAGAGACCCAGTACTTC
CATSDLPGETQYF
>TRBJ2-3|few|TRBD2|TRBV9
TGTGCCAGCAGCGTATCAGCGGGAGATCCAGATACGCAGTATTTT
CASSVSAGDPDTQYF
>TRBJ2-3|few|TRBD2|TRBV4-1
TGCGCCAGCAGCCAAGCCGACGCGGGAGGGCGAGAAGATACGCAGTATTTT
CASSQADAGGREDTQYF
>TRBJ2-4|NA|TRBD2|TRBV25-1
TGTGCCAGCAGTGGTTGGACTAGCGGGAGAAACATTCAGTACTTC
CASSGWTSGRNIQYF
>TRBJ2-1|NA|TRBD2|TRBV6-5
TGTGCCAGCAGTTACGGCACTAGCGGGCTCGTTGAGCAGTTCTTC
CASSYGTSGLVEQFF
>TRBJ1-1|many|NA|TRBV30
TGTGCCTGGAGTGTTGGGGCTGGGGATACTGAAGCTTTCTTT
CAWSVGAGDTEAFF
>TRBJ2-7|many|TRBD1|TRBV20-1
TGCAGTGCTAACACCGGGGACAGTTACTACGAGCAGTACTTC
CSANTGDSYYEQYF
>TRBJ1-6|NA|NA|TRBV2
TGTGCCAGCAAAGAAAGGGTTAATTCACCCCTCCACTTT
CASKERVNSPLHF
>TRBJ2-1|NA|TRBD2|TRBV27
TGTGCCAGCAGGGGGGATCGACTAGCCGACGATGAGCAGTTCTTC
CASRGDRLADDEQFF
>TRBJ1-1|NA|NA|TRBV7-3
TGTGCCAGCAGCTTATCGGGCCTCGGGAACACTGAAGCTTTCTTT
CASSLSGLGNTEAFF
>TRBJ2-3|many|NA|TRBV6-8
TGTGCCAGCAAGGTGTCAGCGGTTGAAGATACGCAGTATTTT
CASKVSAVEDTQYF
>TRBJ2-1|NA|NA|TRBV29-1
TGCAGCGGGAGGCCCTCCTACAATGAGCAGTTCTTC
CSGRPSYNEQFF
>TRBJ2-1|many|NA|TRBV2
TGTGCCAGCAGTGAGGGTCAGCCCTACAATGAGCAGTTCTTC
CASSEGQPYNEQFF
>TRBJ2-7|many|TRBD1|TRBV11-2
TGTGCCAGCGGTACAGGGGGATACGAGCAGTACTTC
CASGTGGYEQYF
>TRBJ1-1|many|NA|TRBV5-1
TGCGCCAGCAGCTCGGTTTCGGGGTTGAACACTGAAGCTTTCTTT
CASSSVSGLNTEAFF
>TRBJ1-5|few|NA|TRBV9
TGTGCCAGCAGCCCCTCGGGGCAGACGGGCAATCAGCCCCAGCATTTT
CASSPSGQTGNQPQHF
>TRBJ2-7|NA|TRBD1|TRBV5-4
TGTGCCAGCAGCTCCGGGGACAGTACTTACGAGCAGTACTTC
CASSSGDSTYEQYF
>TRBJ1-3|few|NA|TRBV6-5
TGTGCCAGCAGTTACGGATCAGGGACTGGAAACACCATATATTTT
CASSYGSGTGNTIYF
>TRBJ2-2|few|NA|TRBV5-1
TGCGCCAGCAGCCCCCACCATGGCAGACCCACCGGGGAGCTGTTTTTT
CASSPHHGRPTGELFF
>TRBJ2-3|many|TRBD2|TRBV4-3
TGTGCCAGCAGCCAAGACGGCGGGAGTGATACGCAGTATTTT
CASSQDGGSDTQYF
>TRBJ2-6|NA|NA|TRBV6-5
TGTGCCAGCAGTTACCGGAGGGATTCTCAGGCTGGGGCCAACGTCCTGACTTTC
CASSYRRDSQAGANVLTF
>TRBJ2-2|NA|NA|TRBV20-1
TGCAGTGCTAGAGATGCGGGGAAGGACACCGGGGAGCTGTTTTTT
CSARDAGKDTGELFF
>TRBJ2-3|many|NA|TRBV20-1
TGCAGCTACTTGTGGGCCACAGATACGCAGTATTTT
CSYLWATDTQYF
>TRBJ2-3|many|TRBD2|TRBV20-1
TGCAGTGCTAGAGATGGGGCTAGCGGGAGGCGGGATACGCAGTATTTT
CSARDGASGRRDTQYF
>TRBJ2-3|many|NA|TRBV12-3/TRBV12-4
TGTGCCAGCAGCCCACTAGTAACCCCCACAGATACGCAGTATTTT
CASSPLVTPTDTQYF